This entry is about one T cell receptor (beta chain). This clone turned up a few times. Its binding antigen is unknown. No quality values exist for individual bases; no much larger clone is one base distant. Inclusive of the bounding cysteine and phenylalanine, the CDR3 is 12 residues long. Only the CDR3 portion is preserved as DNA: 36 bases, with reading frame beginning at the first base. V lost 4 bases and J lost 8 bases, and the count of bases not matched to a germline gene is 5. From a lookup of the germline V gene (reference sequence), CDR1 and CDR2 are DFQATT and SNEGSKA. TCRbeta CDR3 regions were amplified from genomic DNA using the immunoSEQ Assay, a bias-controlled multiplex PCR. For the original study's pipeline: Within the assay, amplification of reference gene primers was used to estimate how many nucleated cells each sample contained. To quantify the absolute abundance of each unique TCRbeta CDR3 rearrangement, sequence reads were collapsed and filtered. For each sample, productive Simpson clonality was calculated as the square root of Simpson's diversity index over productive rearrangements. TCRdb re-hosts the immuneACCESS table, in-frame sequences only. Its copies lack some clones; in the studies checked, an unresolved V gene accounts for under half of them, and the cause for the rest is not known. From that table come the V and J calls and clone size; the DNA was used to work out D and trimming. Counted in this sample were more than 85,000 clones; about four fifths of them appeared once. The ten top clones hold approximately 10% of the sample.

These data come from a study of blood T cell repertoires in COVID-19 (dated by TCRdb to about 2020). Broadly, across the study: Samples from collaborators originated in the United States, Italy and Spain and spanned both the acute and convalescent phases of COVID-19. Where HLA class I and class II types were available, the types were taken from metadata supplied by the sample provider, not from assay-based typing. The repertoires were released in a freely available public database meant as a resource for research on the immune response to SARS-CoV-2. Deeply sampled blood TCRbeta repertoires from subjects exposed to, actively infected with, or recovered from COVID-19 were included in the dataset. The material from the prospective study consisted of cDNA or gDNA derived from T cells, B-cell-depleted T cells, or PBMCs. The samples were drawn from the first 160 participants of the ongoing ImmuneRACE study and from 950 to 1,500 subjects provided by 6 global collaborators. The sample metadata nearly always contained a de-identified subject ID, COVID-19 status, age in years and sex.

The collaborating institutions used their own protocols to collect whole blood in K2EDTA tubes. For TCRbeta analysis, collaborators shipped samples in one of three forms: frozen whole blood, isolated PBMCs, or DNA extracted from either of those sample types. Study-wide findings and limitations: The amount of clinical and demographic metadata varied by source and participant and was provided uncurated.

Sequenced: peripheral blood. The chain is made from TRBV20-1 and TRBJ1-2, and 9 bases in between align with TRBD1. This TCR was sampled from a woman in her seventies with acute or convalescent COVID-19. CDR3 loop: CSANDRGYGYTF. The DNA sequence is TGCAGTGCTAATGACAGGGGGTACGGCTACACCTTC.